Each of the 20 T cell receptor beta chains below was sequenced from the same sample in a study of blood T cell repertoires in COVID-19. Method: immunoSEQ multiplex PCR; TCRdb's copy keeps in-frame clones and lacks some. The sample lists roughly 110,000 clones, 70% to 80% occurring once. The sample was peripheral blood. Every receptor here comes from a human donor with acute or convalescent COVID-19. The donor label of this sample is uncertain.

This clone showed up just a few times. This sequence joins TRBV27 and TRBJ1-6; D is unresolved. Germline CDR1 reads MNHEY; CDR2 reads SMNVEV (reference sequence). V lost 4 bases, J lost 7 bases, and 8 bases lay in between. This CDR3 comprises 13 residues. CDR3 amino acids: CASSSIANSPLHF. DNA of the CDR3: TGTGCCAGCAGTTCTATCGCGAATTCACCCCTCCACTTT.

The chain uses TRBV7-7 and TRBJ1-5; D uncertain. Germline loops: CDR1 SSHAT, CDR2 FNYEAQ (reference sequence). The CDR3 is made up of 13 amino acids. V was clipped by 1 base and J by 4 bases, with 5 bases between them. The CDR3 region has the DNA TGTGCCAGCAGCTTAGGAGTAAATCAGCCCCAGCATTTT. This encodes CASSLGVNQPQHF.

The chain is built from TRBV11-1 and TRBJ2-1; 12 bases are shared with TRBD1. The CDR3 extends over 16 amino acids. V gave up 1 base and J gave up 5 bases; unmatched junction bases: 3. The germline gives CDR1 SGHAT, CDR2 FQDESV (reference sequence). The DNA for the CDR3 is TGTGCCAGCAGCTTAGGCGGGACAGGGGGCCACAATGAGCAGTTCTTC. This gives the protein CASSLGGTGGHNEQFF.

The chain is built from TRBV30 and TRBJ1-6; 9 nucleotides agree with TRBD1. Germline CDR1 and CDR2: GTSNPN and SVGIG (reference sequence). The CDR3 spans 13 residues. J lost 10 bases, V lost 1 base, and 2 bases had no gene match. CDR3 sequence reads: CAWSADRGSPLHF. CDR3 nucleotide sequence: TGTGCCTGGAGTGCCGACAGGGGGTCACCCCTCCACTTT. Full variable domain (rest looked up from reference TRBV30 and TRBJ1-6): SQTIHQWPATLVQPVGSPLSLECTVEGTSNPNLYWYRQAAGRGLQLLFYSVGIGQISSEVPQNLSASRPQDRQFILSSKKLLLSDSGFYLCAWSADRGSPLHFGNGTRLTVT.

CDR3 sequence (DNA): TGTGCCAGCAGCGTATCCCCAGGGCTCTCTGGAAACACCATATATTTT. It specifies CASSVSPGLSGNTIYF. The chain has TRBV9 and TRBJ1-3; a possible D gene is TRBD1 (5 bases). The V gene's germline CDR1 is SGDLS and CDR2 YYNGEE. V was pared by 1 base and J by 0 bases, with 11 bases between. The CDR3 totals 16 residues.

This clone appeared once. The chain is built from TRBV5-1 and TRBJ2-7; D remains unclear. The CDR3 length is 13 residues. Trimming cost V 4 bases and J 0 bases, with 8 bases left between them. Germline-derived CDR1 and CDR2 are SGHRS and YFSETQ. CDR3 sequence: CASSPYTSYEQYF. In nucleotides, the CDR3 is TGCGCCAGCAGCCCATACACCTCCTACGAGCAGTACTTC.

V and J are TRBV27 and TRBJ2-7; TRBD2 aligns across 13 bases. Germline loops: CDR1 MNHEY, CDR2 SMNVEV (reference sequence). Unmatched junction bases numbered 16, after V lost 7 bases and J lost 4 bases. The CDR3 has 18 amino acids. This chain's CDR3 is CASTEGPGLAGIPYEQYV. As DNA, the CDR3 is TGTGCCAGCACCGAAGGCCCGGGACTAGCGGGGATACCGTACGAGCAGTACGTC.

The genes are TRBV6-5 and TRBJ1-4, with D possibly TRBD1 on 6 matching bases. The CDR3 is made up of 14 amino acids. CDR1 is MNHEY, CDR2 SVGAGI, per germline. V dropped 7 bases and J dropped 7 bases, with 16 bases sitting between them. CDR3 nucleotides: TGTGCCAGCACCCGAGGGGGGGTCGGTGAAAAACTGTTTTTT. Protein sequence: CASTRGGVGEKLFF.

J is TRBJ1-1 and V is TRBV27, with TRBD1 matching 7 bases. This CDR3 spans 14 amino acids. Trimming took 0 bases from V and 6 from J; bases not matched to a gene: 4. Germline lookup yields CDR1 MNHEY and CDR2 SMNVEV (reference sequence). The CDR3 DNA reads as TGTGCCAGCAGTTTATCGGACAGGATGGCTGAAGCTTTCTTT. Its translation is CASSLSDRMAEAFF.

This clone came up once. The V call is TRBV5-1, the J call TRBJ1-4, with D possibly matching TRBD1 (6 bases). V lost 0 bases and J 8 bases, leaving 8 bases between the germline ends. CDR1 SGHRS and CDR2 YFSETQ come from the germline V gene. The CDR3 is 13 residues long. This CDR3 is CASSLVTGEKLFF. The DNA for the CDR3 is TGCGCCAGCAGCTTGGTTACAGGGGAAAAACTGTTTTTT.

This chain joins TRBV7-6 and TRBJ2-7, with a tentative D call TRBD2 (6 bases). This CDR3 contains 12 residues. Germline values: CDR1 SGHVS, CDR2 FNYEAQ. The ends were cut back, 4 bases at V and 4 bases at J, with 8 bases in the middle. CDR3 nucleotides: TGTGCCAGCAGCTCAGGGAGGTACGAGCAGTACTTC. Translation: CASSSGRYEQYF.

This clone has only a few counts. The gene calls are TRBV30 and TRBJ2-7; the match to TRBD2 covers 7 bases. In germline, CDR1 is GTSNPN, CDR2 SVGIG (reference sequence). The CDR3 spans 15 residues. With 3 bases clipped from V and 7 bases from J, the junction kept 15 bases outside the gene matches. Here the CDR3 reads CAWSGRTKAAFEQYV. DNA for the CDR3: TGTGCCTGGAGCGGGAGGACCAAGGCCGCGTTTGAGCAGTACGTC.

V gene TRBV2 combines with J gene TRBJ2-5, with 8 bases matching TRBD1. From germline, CDR1 is SNHLY and CDR2 FYNNEI. This CDR3 region has 13 residues. V lost 4 bases, J lost 2 bases, and 0 bases stayed unmatched. The CDR3 here is CASSGDRQETQYF. CDR3 in DNA: TGTGCCAGCAGTGGGGACAGGCAAGAGACCCAGTACTTC.

The V and J genes are TRBV5-6 and TRBJ1-2; TRBD1 matches 8 bases. The germline V gene has CDR1 SGHDT and CDR2 YYEEEE. The V and J ends lost 6 bases and 8 bases, in that order; junction bases with no gene match: 9. This CDR3 comprises 13 residues. CDR3 DNA: TGTGCCAGCACCCGGACAGGGTTCGGAGGCTACACCTTC. Amino acids: CASTRTGFGGYTF.

The chain uses TRBV3-1 (or the pseudogene TRBV3-2) and TRBJ2-3; D ambiguous. CDR3 length: 14 amino acids. Germline CDR1 LGHDT, CDR2 YNNKEL (reference sequence). Trimming removed 6 bases at V and 0 bases at J, with 10 bases between. The CDR3: CASSRSPSTDTQYF. The CDR3 DNA is TGTGCCAGCAGTAGAAGTCCGAGCACAGATACGCAGTATTTT.

This chain connects TRBV27 to TRBJ1-5; D possibly corresponds to TRBD1 (6 bases). The ends were cut back, 4 bases at V and 4 bases at J, with 14 bases in the middle. This CDR3 is built from 15 residues. The V gene's germline CDR1 is MNHEY and CDR2 SMNVEV (reference sequence). The CDR3 loop reads CASSSTDRSNQPQHF. CDR3 sequence (DNA): TGTGCCAGCAGTTCGACCGACAGGTCTAATCAGCCCCAGCATTTT.

At least ten counts were recorded for this clone. The chain employs TRBV28 and TRBJ2-4; 8 positions agree with TRBD2. The CDR3 loop spans 23 amino acids. CDR1 MDHEN and CDR2 SYDVKM come from the germline V gene. J gave up 0 bases and V 1 base, and 23 bases lay outside the gene matches. CDR3 amino acids: CASSLYQRGKNKPTILAKNIQYF. The CDR3 nucleotides are TGTGCCAGCAGTTTATATCAGCGGGGGAAAAACAAGCCTACGATACTAGCCAAAAACATTCAGTACTTC.

This rearrangement joins TRBV30 to TRBJ2-7; D unclear. Trimming removed 2 bases from V and 3 bases from J, with 11 bases in between. There are 13 residues in the CDR3. CDR1 is GTSNPN and CDR2 is SVGIG in the germline V gene (reference sequence). DNA of the CDR3: TGTGCCTGGAGTCCCGACACCCACTACGAGCAGTACTTC. Amino acid sequence: CAWSPDTHYEQYF.

This clone was found a few times. The J gene is TRBJ1-5, the V gene TRBV2; D uncertain. V gave up 4 bases and J gave up 4 bases, with 8 bases separating them. The CDR3 runs 13 residues. The germline V gene encodes CDR1 SNHLY and CDR2 FYNNEI. The CDR3 sequence is CASSVYINQPQHF. CDR3 sequence (DNA): TGTGCCAGCAGTGTTTACATTAATCAGCCCCAGCATTTT.

This clone was seen many times. V gene TRBV4-1 combines with J gene TRBJ1-5; the match to TRBD1 covers 10 bases. V dropped 4 bases and J dropped 3; count of bases not matched to a gene: 6. The germline CDR1 and CDR2 sequences are MGHRA and YSYEKL. The CDR3 has 16 residues. The CDR3 loop reads CASSLTGTGDNQPQHF. The CDR3 nucleotides are TGCGCCAGCAGCCTCACCGGGACAGGGGACAATCAGCCCCAGCATTTT.